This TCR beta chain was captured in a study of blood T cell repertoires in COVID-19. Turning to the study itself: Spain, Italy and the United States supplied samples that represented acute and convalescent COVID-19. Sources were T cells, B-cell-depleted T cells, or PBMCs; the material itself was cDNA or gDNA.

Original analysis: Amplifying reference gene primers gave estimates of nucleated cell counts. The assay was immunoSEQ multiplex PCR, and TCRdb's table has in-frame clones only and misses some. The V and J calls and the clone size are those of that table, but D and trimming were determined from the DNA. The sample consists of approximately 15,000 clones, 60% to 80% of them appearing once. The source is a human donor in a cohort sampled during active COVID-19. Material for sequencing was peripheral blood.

Here the CDR3 reads CATSPSPSSGIRNEQFF. Here the CDR3 DNA reads TGTGCCACCAGCCCCAGCCCCTCTAGCGGGATAAGGAATGAGCAGTTCTTC. The V and J genes are TRBV15 and TRBJ2-1, with 9 bases fitting TRBD2. This CDR3 has 17 residues. CDR1 LNHNV and CDR2 YYDKDF come from the germline V gene (reference sequence). Trimming at V came to 5 bases and at J to 7 bases, leaving 15 bases not matched to a gene.